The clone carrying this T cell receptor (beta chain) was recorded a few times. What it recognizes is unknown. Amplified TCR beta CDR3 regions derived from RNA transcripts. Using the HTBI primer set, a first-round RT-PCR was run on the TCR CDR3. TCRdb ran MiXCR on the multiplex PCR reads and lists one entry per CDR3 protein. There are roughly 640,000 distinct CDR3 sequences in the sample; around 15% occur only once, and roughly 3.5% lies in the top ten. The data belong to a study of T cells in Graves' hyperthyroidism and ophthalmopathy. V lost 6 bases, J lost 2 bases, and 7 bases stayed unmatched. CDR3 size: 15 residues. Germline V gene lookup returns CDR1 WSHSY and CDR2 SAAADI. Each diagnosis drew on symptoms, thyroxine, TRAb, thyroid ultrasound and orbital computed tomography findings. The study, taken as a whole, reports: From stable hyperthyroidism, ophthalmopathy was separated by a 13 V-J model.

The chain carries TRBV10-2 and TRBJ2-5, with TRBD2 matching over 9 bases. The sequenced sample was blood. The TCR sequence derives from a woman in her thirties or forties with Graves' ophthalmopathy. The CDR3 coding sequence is TGCGCCAGCAGAACAGGGCGGGGGGGACAAGAGACCCAGTACTTC. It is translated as CASRTGRGGQETQYF.